This TCR beta chain was profiled in a study of Tregs in tolerant kidney transplant recipients. Regarding the study as a whole: No direct test of biological reproducibility was done here. Antigen-driven expansion was suggested because donor-specific Tregs expanded more than all Tregs in tolerant patients. Changing PCR primers prevented nucleotide comparison between some patients' samples.

This table comes from immunoSEQ multiplex PCR, and its TCRdb copy is limited to in-frame clones, with some not included. The table gives 30,000 to 40,000 clones; the top ten clones make up 1.8% of it. Related graft donors supplied nonmyeloablative bone marrow transplants, and mixed chimerism was transient. Note on this clone: As yet, its antigen is unknown. The CDR3 goes on 3 residues after the read ends, and that part is filled in from the germline J gene.

Germline-derived CDR1 and CDR2 are LNHDA and SQIVND (reference sequence). Trimming took 6 bases from V and 1 from J; bases not matched to a gene: 7. The CDR3 is made up of 16 amino acids. Sequencing used CD4+ T cells from blood (PBMCs), obtained 24 months after the transplant. The chain has TRBV19 and TRBJ2-1, with 9 bases lining up with TRBD2. This receptor was identified in a human patient who received a combined kidney and bone marrow transplant. Some T cells may trace back to the graft donor. The CDR3 is CASSVAGVLSYNEQFF. The CDR3 bases that were read are TGTGCCAGTAGCGTAGCGGGAGTCCTATCCTACAATGAG.